This T cell receptor beta chain was recovered during a study of graft-versus-host responses after intestinal transplantation. Sequenced by immunoSEQ multiplex PCR; TCRdb stores in-frame clones only, minus some. The sample contains about 100,000 clones, around 90% of which appear only once. The table lists this clone with a few counts. Germline V gene data show CDR1 as MNHNY and CDR2 as SVGAGI (reference sequence). The V gene lost 8 bases and the J gene lost 5 bases, with 13 bases spanning the gap. This CDR3 has 12 residues. This sequence joins TRBV6-6 and TRBJ2-7, with D perhaps matching TRBD2 (7 bases). This sequence originates from a human patient who received an intestinal transplant, so some T cells may come from the graft donor. Sequencing was performed on PBMCs, taken about 460 days after intestinal transplant. CDR3 sequence (DNA): TGTGCCAGCGGGGGGGCGTTCCACGAGCAGTACTTC. Translating it yields CASGGAFHEQYF.